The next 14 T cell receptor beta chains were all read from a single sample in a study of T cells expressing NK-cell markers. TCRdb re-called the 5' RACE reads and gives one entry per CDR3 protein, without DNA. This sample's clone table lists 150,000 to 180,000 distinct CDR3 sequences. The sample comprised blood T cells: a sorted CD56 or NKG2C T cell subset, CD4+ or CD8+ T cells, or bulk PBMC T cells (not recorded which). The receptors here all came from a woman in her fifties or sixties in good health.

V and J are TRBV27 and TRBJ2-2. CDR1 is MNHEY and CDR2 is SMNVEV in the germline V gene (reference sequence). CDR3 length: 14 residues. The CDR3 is CASSLSGDTGELFF.

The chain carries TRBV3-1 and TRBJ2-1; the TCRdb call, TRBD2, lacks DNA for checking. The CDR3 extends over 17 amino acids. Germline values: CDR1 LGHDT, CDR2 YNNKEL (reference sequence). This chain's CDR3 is CASSQSPWVAGDNEQFF.

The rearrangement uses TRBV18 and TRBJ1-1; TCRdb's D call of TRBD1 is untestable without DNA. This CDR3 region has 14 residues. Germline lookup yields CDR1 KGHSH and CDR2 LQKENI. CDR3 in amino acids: CASSSDRGHTEAFF. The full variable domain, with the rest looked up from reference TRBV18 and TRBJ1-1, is NAGVMQNPRHLVRRRGQEARLRCSPMKGHSHVYWYRQLPEEGLKFMVYLQKENIIDESGMPKERFSAEFPKEGPSILRIQQVVRGDSAAYFCASSSDRGHTEAFFGQGTRLTVV.

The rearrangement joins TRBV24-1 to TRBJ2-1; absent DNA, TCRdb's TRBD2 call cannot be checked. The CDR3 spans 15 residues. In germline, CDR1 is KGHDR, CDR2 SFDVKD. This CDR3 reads CASAYWLAVDNEQFF.

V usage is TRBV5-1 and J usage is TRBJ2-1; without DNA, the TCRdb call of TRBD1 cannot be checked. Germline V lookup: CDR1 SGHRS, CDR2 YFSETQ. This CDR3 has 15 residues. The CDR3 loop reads CASSSGRSSGNEQFF.

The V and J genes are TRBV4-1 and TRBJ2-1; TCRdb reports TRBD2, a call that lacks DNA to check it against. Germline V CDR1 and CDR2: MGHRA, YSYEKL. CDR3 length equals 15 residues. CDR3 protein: CASSLKGRENNEQFF.

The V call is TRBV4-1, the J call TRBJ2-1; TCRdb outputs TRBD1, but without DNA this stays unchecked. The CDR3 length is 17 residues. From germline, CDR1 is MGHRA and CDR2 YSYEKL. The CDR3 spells CASSLIEGAGTYNEQFF.

The CDR3 region is CASRASGLYEQYF. The rearrangement uses TRBV7-9 and TRBJ2-7. This CDR3 has 13 amino acids. Germline V gene data show CDR1 as SEHNR and CDR2 as FQNEAQ (reference sequence).

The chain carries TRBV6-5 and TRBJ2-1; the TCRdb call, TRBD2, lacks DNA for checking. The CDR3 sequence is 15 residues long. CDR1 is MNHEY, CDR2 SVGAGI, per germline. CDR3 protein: CASRGLAGGYNEQFF.

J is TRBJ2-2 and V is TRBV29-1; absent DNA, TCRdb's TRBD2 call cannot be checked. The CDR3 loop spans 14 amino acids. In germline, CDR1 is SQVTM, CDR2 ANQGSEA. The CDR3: CSVEAHLGTGELFF.

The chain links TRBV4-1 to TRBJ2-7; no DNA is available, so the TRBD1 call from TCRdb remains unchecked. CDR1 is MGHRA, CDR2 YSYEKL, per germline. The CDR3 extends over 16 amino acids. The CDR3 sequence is CASSQDRGAPHYEQYF.

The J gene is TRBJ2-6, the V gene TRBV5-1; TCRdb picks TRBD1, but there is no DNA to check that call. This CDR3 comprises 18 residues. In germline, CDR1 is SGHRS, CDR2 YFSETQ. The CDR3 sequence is CASSWWGQATSGANVLTF.

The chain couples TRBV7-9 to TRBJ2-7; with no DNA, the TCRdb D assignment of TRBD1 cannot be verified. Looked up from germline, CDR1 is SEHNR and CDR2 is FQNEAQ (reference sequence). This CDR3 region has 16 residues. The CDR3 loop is CASSSERDRFSYEQYF.

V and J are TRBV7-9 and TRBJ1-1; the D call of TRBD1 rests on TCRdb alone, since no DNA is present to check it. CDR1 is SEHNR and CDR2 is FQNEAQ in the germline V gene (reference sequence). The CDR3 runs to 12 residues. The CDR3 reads CASSSQGTEAFF.